This section outlines one T cell receptor (beta chain) sequence together with its context. The repertoire was sequenced with immunoSEQ multiplex PCR; TCRdb's copy has only in-frame clones and lacks some. The repertoire holds about 40,000 clones, with 92% as singletons. Germline values: CDR1 SEHNR, CDR2 FQNEAQ (reference sequence). V gave up 6 bases and J gave up 4 bases, with 15 bases separating them. The CDR3 loop spans 14 amino acids. The data originate from a study of T cell changes during pregnancy in multiple sclerosis. The receptor was isolated from a female donor with multiple sclerosis, enrolled in a pregnancy study. The J gene is TRBJ2-5, the V gene TRBV7-9; possible D gene TRBD1, 6 bases. Material: CD4+ T cells from peripheral blood mononuclear cells, obtained before pregnancy. The CDR3 sequence is CASSYRAGLETQYF. CDR3 DNA: TGTGCCAGCAGTTACAGGGCCGGCCTAGAGACCCAGTACTTC.